This T cell receptor (beta chain) derives from a study of cytomegalovirus exposure and HLA in healthy donors. Across the study: The platform used for the 120 validation repertoires matched that of the approximately 670 first-cohort repertoires, a later analysis reported.

Generated by immunoSEQ multiplex PCR, the TCRdb table keeps only in-frame clones and is missing some. The table records about 88,000 clones, roughly 96% of them present only once. Germline CDR1 reads MNHEY; CDR2 reads SVGAGI. This CDR3 spans 15 amino acids. J lost 4 bases, V lost 6 bases, and 12 bases had no gene match. The origin of this receptor is a man aged 18-30 years in good health and CMV-seronegative. The chain combines TRBV6-5 with TRBJ2-7; 7 bases are shared with TRBD1. Input material: PBMCs. CDR3 region: CASSRDPGQIYEQYF. The CDR3 DNA sequence: TGTGCCAGCAGCCGGGACCCGGGACAGATTTACGAGCAGTACTTC.